These T cell receptor beta chains were read from a single sample in a study of shared clonotypes between healthy human individuals. Some clones are missing from TCRdb's copy, which holds only in-frame ones; the method was immunoSEQ multiplex PCR. The sample gives approximately 2,200,000 clones, about 92% of which show up once; 1.5% to 2% is in the top ten. The sequencing sample was made of naive CD8+ T cells from PBMCs. The receptors were sampled from a young man in good health. Some clones in this sample may be carry-over from other donors' samples. The CDR3 runs from the conserved cysteine through the conserved F or W. A D gene is named only where the DNA matches it firmly. Only some rows state a clone size, as once, few, many or a class for expanded clones.

TRBD1,TRBV29-1,TRBJ1-2,-,CSVDVTGTEEGYTF,TGCAGCGTTGATGTAACCGGGACAGAGGAAGGCTACACCTTC
TRBD2,TRBV5-1,TRBJ2-3,-,CASSLLAGVSSDTQYF,TGCGCCAGCAGCTTACTAGCGGGAGTATCGTCGGATACGCAGTATTTT
TRBD2,TRBV11-2,TRBJ2-7,-,CASSLASGSYYEQYF,TGTGCCAGCAGCTTAGCTAGCGGGAGTTACTACGAGCAGTACTTC
-,TRBV27,TRBJ2-2,-,CASSSHSTGELFF,TGTGCCAGCAGTTCCCACTCCACCGGGGAGCTGTTTTTT
-,TRBV27,TRBJ2-3,-,CASTLVGGSADTQYF,TGTGCCAGCACACTGGTAGGGGGGTCGGCAGATACGCAGTATTTT
-,TRBV15,TRBJ2-5,-,CATSRRDNIQETQYF,TGTGCCACCAGCAGGAGGGACAACATCCAAGAGACCCAGTACTTC
TRBD2,TRBV12-5,TRBJ2-1,-,CASGLSGSYNEQFF,TGTGCTAGTGGTTTGAGCGGGAGTTACAATGAGCAGTTCTTC
-,TRBV7-9,TRBJ1-4,-,CASSPTGSTNEKLFF,TGTGCCAGCAGCCCGACGGGGAGCACTAATGAAAAACTGTTTTTT
TRBD1,TRBV7-8,TRBJ1-5,-,CASSPPPGQGNGGQPQHF,TGTGCCAGCAGCCCCCCCCCGGGACAGGGGAATGGGGGGCAGCCCCAGCATTTT
-,TRBV29-1,TRBJ2-3,-,CSVQPEGPGDTQYF,TGCAGCGTTCAACCTGAGGGGCCTGGGGATACGCAGTATTTT
TRBD2,TRBV27,TRBJ2-7,-,CASSPGGAGEQYF,TGTGCCAGCAGCCCGGGAGGGGCGGGGGAGCAGTACTTC
TRBD1,TRBV7-9,TRBJ2-1,-,CASRRQGNNEQFF,TGTGCCAGCAGGAGACAGGGGAACAATGAGCAGTTCTTC
-,TRBV11-2,TRBJ2-1,-,CASSLRGGGSYNEQFF,TGTGCCAGCAGCTTAAGGGGGGGAGGCTCCTACAATGAGCAGTTCTTC
-,TRBV27,TRBJ1-5,-,CASRSYGKDNQPQHF,TGTGCCAGCCGGTCATACGGAAAGGACAATCAGCCCCAGCATTTT
TRBD1,TRBV5-1,TRBJ1-2,-,CASSRTGTGENYGYTF,TGCGCCAGCAGCCGAACCGGGACAGGGGAGAACTATGGCTACACCTTC
-,TRBV27,TRBJ1-2,-,CASSLYPTNYGYTF,TGTGCCAGCAGTCTCTATCCGACTAACTATGGCTACACCTTC
-,TRBV9,TRBJ1-1,few,CASSVAGGLGTEAFF,TGTGCCAGCAGCGTCGCTGGGGGTCTGGGCACTGAAGCTTTCTTT
TRBD1,TRBV11-3,TRBJ1-5,-,CASSWGTGENSNQPQHF,TGTGCCAGCAGCTGGGGGACAGGGGAAAATAGCAATCAGCCCCAGCATTTT
TRBD2,TRBV5-1,TRBJ2-4,-,CASSSSGLAKNIQYF,TGCGCCAGCAGCTCTAGCGGACTAGCCAAAAACATTCAGTACTTC
-,TRBV5-1,TRBJ2-7,once,CASSLAALDSYEQYF,TGCGCCAGCAGCTTGGCCGCTTTGGACTCCTACGAGCAGTACTTC
-,TRBV10-2,TRBJ1-4,-,CASSASRSGANEKLFF,TGCGCCAGCAGTGCAAGCAGATCAGGGGCTAATGAAAAACTGTTTTTT
TRBD2,TRBV2,TRBJ2-5,once,CASSLTQREIQETQYF,TGTGCCAGCAGCCTTACCCAGCGGGAGATTCAAGAGACCCAGTACTTC
TRBD1,TRBV30,TRBJ1-4,-,CAWSALRDRGEKLFF,TGTGCCTGGAGCGCCCTTAGGGACAGAGGTGAAAAACTGTTTTTT
TRBD1,TRBV2,TRBJ1-5,-,CASSGPRTGVSQPQHF,TGTGCCAGCAGTGGACCCCGGACAGGGGTAAGTCAGCCCCAGCATTTT
-,TRBV6-5,TRBJ2-7,-,CASSYGSSGYEQYF,TGTGCCAGCAGTTACGGGAGTTCCGGCTACGAGCAGTACTTC
-,TRBV5-1,TRBJ1-3,-,CASSPGDSGNTIYF,TGCGCCAGCAGCCCTGGCGACTCTGGAAACACCATATATTTT
-,TRBV27,TRBJ1-2,-,CASRGANTYGYTF,TGTGCCAGCAGGGGGGCCAACACCTATGGCTACACCTTC
-,TRBV7-9,TRBJ2-3,-,CASSPEDNTQYF,TGTGCCAGCAGCCCAGAAGATAATACGCAGTATTTT
TRBD2,TRBV9,TRBJ2-1,-,CASSVRLAGEGAYNEQFF,TGTGCCAGCAGCGTCCGACTAGCGGGAGAGGGGGCCTACAATGAGCAGTTCTTC
-,TRBV7-9,TRBJ2-1,-,CASSFPLGNEQFF,TGTGCCAGCAGCTTTCCGCTAGGGAATGAGCAGTTCTTC
-,TRBV2,TRBJ1-1,-,CASSGSPNTEAFF,TGTGCCAGCAGTGGGAGCCCGAACACTGAAGCTTTCTTT
TRBD2,TRBV7-8,TRBJ2-3,-,CASSGALSGLATQYF,TGTGCCAGCAGCGGCGCCCTATCCGGACTAGCCACGCAGTATTTT
TRBD1,TRBV29-1,TRBJ2-1,-,CSAQTGGGVTQFF,TGCAGCGCCCAGACAGGGGGCGGCGTGACGCAGTTCTTC
TRBD2,TRBV10-3,TRBJ2-1,-,CAISESRALAGVNEQFF,TGTGCCATCAGTGAGTCGAGAGCACTAGCGGGAGTCAATGAGCAGTTCTTC
-,TRBV10-3,TRBJ2-1,-,CAISEGRGTFNEQFF,TGTGCCATCAGTGAGGGGCGGGGCACGTTCAATGAGCAGTTCTTC
-,TRBV27,TRBJ1-2,-,CASSLIRGARDYTF,TGTGCCAGCAGTTTAATCAGGGGAGCGCGTGACTACACCTTC
-,TRBV5-4,TRBJ1-2,-,CASSLVGRYTF,TGTGCCAGCAGCTTGGTCGGTCGCTACACCTTC
TRBD2,TRBV10-3,TRBJ2-7,-,CAIMFGGGPYEQYF,TGTGCCATCATGTTCGGGGGAGGGCCCTACGAGCAGTACTTC
-,TRBV7-3,TRBJ1-1,-,CASSLTPGNTEAFF,TGTGCCAGCAGCTTAACCCCAGGAAACACTGAAGCTTTCTTT